This paragraph covers one TCR beta chain sequence. Its cognate antigen is unknown. This sample is part of a study of vaccination and CD4 T cells after COVID-19. Findings and limits, study-wide: From a median of roughly 21 to 40, SARS-CoV-2-reactive clonotypes increased, though not significantly. Convalescent patients displayed spike mono-reactivity in 304 of 307 vaccine-specific clones.

Once obtained from cultured CD4+ T cells, the DNA was sequenced using the Oncomine TCR Beta short-read assay. In this case, cultured CD4+ T cells provided the extracted genomic DNA. In TCRdb, the PCR reads were re-called with MiXCR into one record per CDR3 protein. This table holds some 17,000 distinct CDR3 sequences, around 50% found once. This sample's time point: late sampling 161 to 241 days after vaccination in a few convalescent patients. Treatment indicated: approximately nine-day PBMC culture with coronavirus spike peptide pools or control peptides (ViraFEST assay). This CDR3 comprises 15 residues. The V end was cut by 3 bases, the J end by 4 bases, with 14 bases between.

V usage is TRBV12-3 or TRBV12-4 and J usage is TRBJ2-3; tentative D call: TRBD1 (6 bases). The sequencing here drew on CD4+ T cells from blood, cultured in vitro, taken about 7 months after SARS-CoV-2 vaccination. This TCR derives from a human donor who had recovered from COVID-19. CDR3 loop: CASSLQGIMADTQYF. The CDR3 DNA is TGTGCCAGCAGTTTGCAGGGGATTATGGCAGATACGCAGTATTTT.